The text below deals with one T cell receptor (beta chain). What it binds is not known. One junction end does not reproduce the germline sequence, and a read error may be involved. The sample contains more than one DNA sequence encoding this CDR3. The PCR had 60 Vbeta and 13 Jbeta primers. Assay used: immunoSEQ multiplex PCR; TCRdb lists only in-frame clones, some missing. The clone table shows about 54,000 clones, with the ten largest holding around 6.5%. This specimen comes from a study of cytomegalovirus exposure and HLA in healthy donors. Study-wide results and caveats: In vitro data verified a few CMV-associated chains as specific for CMV antigens. In a later analysis, donors in an Asian-associated ancestry cluster reportedly had fewer N-insertions in productive TCRs than the cohort mean.

This CDR3 comprises 16 residues. The V gene's germline CDR1 is MGHRA and CDR2 YSYEKL. The chain has TRBV4-1 and TRBJ1-6; TRBD1 matches 8 bases. The TCR sequence derives from a woman aged 40 to 55 in good health and CMV-seronegative. The specimen was PBMCs. CDR3 nucleotides: TGCGCCAGCAGCCAAGACCGGACAGGGTGGAATTCACCCCTACACTTT. Translating it yields CASSQDRTGWNSPLHF.